These 28 T cell receptor beta chains were sequenced from one sample in a study of T-cell reconstitution after alpha-beta-depleted transplantation in children. Preparation of the TCRbeta library was carried out with unique molecular identifiers. TCRdb itself ran the PCR reads through MiXCR, one entry per CDR3 protein. The data contain some 600,000 distinct CDR3 sequences, approximately 13% of them singletons. Source: PBMCs, mostly from graft donor cells, taken 360 days after TCRalphabeta/CD19-depleted stem cell transplant. These receptors were taken from a male patient aged 5 to 17 who had a stem cell transplant for acute myeloid leukemia, so the T cells may come from the graft donor.

The chain employs TRBV29-1 and TRBJ2-4; 9 nucleotides align to TRBD2. The V gene's germline CDR1 is SQVTM and CDR2 ANQGSEA. The CDR3 spans 15 residues. After removal of 6 bases from V and 5 bases from J, the junction contained 11 bases not matched to a gene. CDR3 nucleotides: TGCAGCGTCCACGGGCGGGAGCGGGGGGAAAACATTCAGTACTTC. Protein: CSVHGRERGENIQYF.

With respect to this clonotype: One junction end does not reproduce the germline sequence, and a read error may be involved. J is TRBJ2-5 and V is TRBV7-7, with 8 bases identical to TRBD1. The germline CDR1 and CDR2 sequences are SSHAT and FNYEAQ (reference sequence). The CDR3 is 17 amino acids. The CDR3 here is CASSLAAGRGPQETQYF. The CDR3 DNA reads as TGTGCTAGCAGCTTAGCGGCGGGCAGGGGGCCTCAAGAGACCCAGTACTTC.

CDR3 protein: CASSQLPPTSGRAWHTGELFF. The CDR3 coding sequence is TGTGCCAGCAGCCAATTGCCCCCGACTAGCGGGAGGGCCTGGCACACCGGGGAGCTGTTTTTT. The V and J genes are TRBV4-2 and TRBJ2-2, with 14 bases identical to TRBD2. This CDR3 contains 21 residues. With V trimmed by 2 bases and J by 3 bases, 14 bases remained unmatched. Germline CDR1 and CDR2: LGHNA and YNFKEQ.

To note about this clonotype: This could be a read error, since a much larger clone is one nucleotide away. The V and J genes are TRBV28 and TRBJ1-1, with unresolved D. Germline V CDR1 and CDR2: MDHEN, SYDVKM. This CDR3 has 15 residues. The CDR3 reads CASSLSGFEKTEPFF. CDR3 in DNA: TGTGCCAGCAGTTTATCGGGGTTTGAAAAAACTGAACCTTTCTTT.

This clonotype was seen a few times. The chain is built from TRBV20-1 and TRBJ2-7; 7 bases fit TRBD1. V dropped 5 bases and J dropped 3; count of bases not matched to a gene: 7. This CDR3 region has 13 residues. Looked up from germline, CDR1 is DFQATT and CDR2 is SNEGSKA (reference sequence). The CDR3 region is CSAPDRPIYEQYF. The CDR3 DNA sequence: TGCAGTGCTCCGGACAGGCCCATCTACGAGCAGTACTTC.

This clonotype was seen repeatedly, ten times or more. The V call is TRBV29-1, the J call TRBJ1-1; D is undetermined. With 3 bases removed from V and 10 bases from J, the gap between germline ends came to 12 bases. Looked up from germline, CDR1 is SQVTM and CDR2 is ANQGSEA. There are 11 residues in the CDR3. CDR3 residues: CSVDSGIGAFF. CDR3 bases: TGCAGCGTTGATTCGGGGATAGGAGCTTTCTTT.

This clonotype was seen at least ten times. The chain combines TRBV19 with TRBJ2-1, with TRBD2 identical over 10 bases. V trimming: 5 bases; J trimming: 8 bases; junction bases outside the gene matches: 6. This CDR3 contains 14 residues. From germline, CDR1 is LNHDA and CDR2 SQIVND (reference sequence). The CDR3, as DNA: TGTGCCAGTAGTTTCGGGACTAGCGTCGATGAGCAGTTCTTC. It yields the protein CASSFGTSVDEQFF.

The chain is built from TRBV14 and TRBJ1-4; D is unclear. V was trimmed by 1 base and J by 8 bases, leaving 8 bases between them. The length of the CDR3 is 13 residues. CDR1 is SGHDN and CDR2 is FVKESK in the germline V gene. The CDR3 reads CASSQAFGEKLFF. CDR3 in DNA: TGTGCCAGCAGCCAAGCATTTGGGGAAAAACTGTTTTTT.

This sequence joins TRBV7-6 and TRBJ2-1; 10 positions agree with TRBD2. V dropped 5 bases and J dropped 7; count of bases not matched to a gene: 11. The CDR3 has 16 amino acids. From germline, CDR1 is SGHVS and CDR2 FNYEAQ. In nucleotides, the CDR3 is TGTGCCAGCAGCGGAGAGGTCCTAGCGGGAGCGAATGAGCAGTTCTTC. Its protein is CASSGEVLAGANEQFF.

This clonotype was counted ten times or more. The genes are TRBV12-3 or TRBV12-4 and TRBJ2-7, with D perhaps matching TRBD1 (6 bases). The CDR3 runs 15 residues. The germline V and J ends were trimmed by 7 bases and 0 bases, with 16 bases remaining between them. The CDR3 coding sequence is TGTGCCAGCATCAGACAGGCCGGCTTCTCCTACGAGCAGTACTTC. It yields the protein CASIRQAGFSYEQYF.

The J gene is TRBJ2-1, the V gene TRBV7-3; a possible D gene is TRBD2 (5 bases). V lost 3 bases and J lost 5, with 11 bases in between. The CDR3 has 14 amino acids. Germline assignment: CDR1 SGHTA and CDR2 FQGTGA. The CDR3 sequence is CASSFLGRDNEQFF. Written as DNA, the CDR3 is TGTGCCAGCAGCTTCTTGGGGAGAGACAATGAGCAGTTCTTC.

This clonotype appeared a few times. The J gene is TRBJ2-6, the V gene TRBV10-3, with D hard to call. This CDR3 contains 15 residues. CDR1 ENHRY and CDR2 SYGVKD come from the germline V gene. Trimming left V 6 bases short and J 0 bases short, with 9 bases between. The CDR3 sequence is CAISSPPSGANVLTF. The DNA for the CDR3 is TGTGCCATCAGCTCCCCCCCCTCTGGGGCCAACGTCCTGACTTTC.

The table lists this clonotype with a few counts. The rearrangement joins TRBV12-3 or TRBV12-4 to TRBJ2-3, with D maybe TRBD1 (6 bases). This CDR3 is 15 amino acids long. Trimming removed 3 bases from V and 1 base from J, with 11 bases in between. The CDR3 region is CASSFQGGGTDTQYF. The DNA for the CDR3 is TGTGCCAGCAGTTTTCAAGGGGGAGGCACAGATACGCAGTATTTT.

This clonotype was observed a handful of times. V is TRBV20-1 and J is TRBJ2-3; TRBD2 matches 9 bases. The CDR3 is made up of 15 amino acids. CDR1 and CDR2 (germline): DFQATT, SNEGSKA (reference sequence). After removal of 0 bases from V and 7 bases from J, the junction contained 8 bases not matched to a gene. CDR3: CSARDRAGGHHTQYF. Written as DNA, the CDR3 is TGCAGTGCTAGAGATCGCGCGGGAGGGCACCATACGCAGTATTTT.

In its sample, this clonotype was seen a few times. This chain joins TRBV28 and TRBJ2-7; TRBD1 is a possible D gene (6 bases). The CDR3 covers 17 residues. The V end was cut by 10 bases, the J end by 3 bases, with 28 bases between. Germline CDR1 MDHEN, CDR2 SYDVKM. CDR3 in DNA: TGTGCCACCCACCGGGACACCCTAGGGTTCCCTCTCTACGAGCAGTACTTC. Encoded protein: CATHRDTLGFPLYEQYF.

This clonotype was counted at least ten times. The chain uses TRBV6-5 and TRBJ2-1; D might be TRBD2 (6 bases). The CDR3 extends over 16 amino acids. Between the trimmed V and J ends, which lost 0 bases and 1 base, there was a span of 10 bases. CDR1 is MNHEY, CDR2 SVGAGI, per germline. The CDR3 is CASSYSKAGSYNEQFF. The CDR3 DNA reads as TGTGCCAGCAGTTACTCGAAGGCGGGATCCTACAATGAGCAGTTCTTC.

The chain combines TRBV28 with TRBJ2-1; D may be TRBD1 or TRBD2 (6 bases each). Between the trimmed V and J ends, which lost 3 bases and 2 bases, there was a span of 11 bases. The CDR3 runs 15 residues. CDR1 and CDR2 from the germline V gene are MDHEN and SYDVKM. CDR3 nucleotides: TGTGCCAGCAGTTTCAGGGGAGGCACCTACAATGAGCAGTTCTTC. This gives the protein CASSFRGGTYNEQFF.

This clonotype was seen ten or more times. V and J are TRBV28 and TRBJ1-5; 7 nucleotides line up with TRBD1. Trimming removed 5 bases from V and 4 bases from J; junction bases left unmatched: 11. The CDR3 contains 16 residues. Germline V gives CDR1 MDHEN, CDR2 SYDVKM. The CDR3 sequence: CASSGWAGGGNQPQHF. The CDR3 DNA follows: TGTGCCAGCAGTGGCTGGGCAGGGGGTGGTAATCAGCCCCAGCATTTT.

In this sample, this clonotype turned up a few times. This chain links TRBV12-3 or TRBV12-4 with TRBJ2-3, with TRBD2 matching 14 bases. The CDR3 consists of 15 residues. The J segment lost 4 bases and the V segment lost 8 bases, leaving 5 bases of the junction unmatched. The chain's CDR3 is CASRLAGGAADTQYF. The CDR3 bases are TGTGCCAGCCGACTAGCGGGAGGGGCCGCAGATACGCAGTATTTT.

The table lists this clonotype with many counts. The chain has TRBV20-1 and TRBJ2-7, with 7 bases fitting TRBD1. The CDR3 extends over 14 amino acids. The V gene end was trimmed by 6 bases and the J gene end by 4 bases; junction bases not matched to a gene: 12. Germline V gives CDR1 DFQATT, CDR2 SNEGSKA (reference sequence). CDR3 in amino acids: CSARDSDGIYEQYF. CDR3 DNA sequence: TGCAGTGCGAGGGACAGTGATGGGATATACGAGCAGTACTTC.

The chain employs TRBV20-1 and TRBJ2-1; 10 nucleotides line up with TRBD2. The CDR3 loop spans 15 amino acids. Unmatched junction bases numbered 7, after V lost 3 bases and J lost 5 bases. Per the germline V gene, CDR1 is DFQATT and CDR2 is SNEGSKA (reference sequence). This CDR3 is CSASLAGVGDNEQFF. CDR3 nucleotides: TGCAGTGCTAGTCTAGCGGGAGTAGGTGACAATGAGCAGTTCTTC.

The CDR3 is CASSQDGTGWGYTF. For the CDR3, the DNA is TGTGCCAGCAGCCAAGATGGGACAGGATGGGGCTACACCTTC. The chain combines TRBV3-1 with TRBJ1-2; 8 bases are shared with TRBD1. The CDR3 is 14 amino acids. V gave up 0 bases and J gave up 8 bases; unmatched junction bases: 5. Germline-derived CDR1 and CDR2 are LGHDT and YNNKEL (reference sequence).

V is TRBV12-3 or TRBV12-4 and J is TRBJ1-5, with D possibly matching TRBD1 (6 bases). V lost 3 bases and J 2 bases, leaving 11 bases between the germline ends. This CDR3 region has 15 residues. The CDR3 DNA is TGTGCCAGCAGTTTCACAGGGCGCGGCAATCAGCCCCAGCATTTT. This sequence encodes CASSFTGRGNQPQHF.

This chain joins TRBV5-1 and TRBJ2-5, with D possibly TRBD1 on 5 matching bases. CDR3 length equals 15 residues. In germline, CDR1 is SGHRS, CDR2 YFSETQ. Trimming stripped 4 bases from V and 4 bases from J, with 17 bases between. CDR3 bases: TGCGCCAGCAGCCCCCTCCCTCCGCAGGGAGAGACCCAGTACTTC. It codes for CASSPLPPQGETQYF.

There are a few counts of this clonotype. The chain joins TRBV11-3 to TRBJ2-2, with a possible D match to TRBD2 (6 bases). This CDR3 is 16 amino acids long. The germline CDR1 and CDR2 sequences are SGHNT and YENEEA. Trimming removed 1 base at V and 5 bases at J, with 14 bases between. In nucleotides, the CDR3 is TGTGCCAGCAGCTTAGTCTCTTCCCGGGAGACCGGGGAGCTGTTTTTT. Protein product: CASSLVSSRETGELFF.

This clonotype was detected ten times or more. The chain employs TRBV7-8 and TRBJ2-2, with TRBD2 identical over 7 bases. CDR1 and CDR2 from the germline V gene are SGHVS and FQNEAQ. This CDR3 is built from 14 residues. The V segment lost 0 bases and the J segment 6 bases; nucleotides outside the gene matches: 1. The DNA of the CDR3 is TGTGCCAGCAGCTTAGCGGGAGGGCCCGGGGAGCTGTTTTTT. Amino acids: CASSLAGGPGELFF.

This clonotype was picked up a small number of times. The chain carries TRBV6-5 and TRBJ1-3; 7 bases map to TRBD1. Germline loops: CDR1 MNHEY, CDR2 SVGAGI. The CDR3 is made up of 16 amino acids. V was clipped by 3 bases and J by 1 base; unmatched bases: 6. DNA for the CDR3: TGTGCCAGCAGTTATAACCCGACAGGGTCTGGAAACACCATATATTTT. Its translation is CASSYNPTGSGNTIYF.

This clonotype was seen more than once but under ten times. The chain joins TRBV7-2 to TRBJ2-1; TRBD2 agrees at 8 bases. Germline V gene data show CDR1 as SGHTA and CDR2 as FQGNSA. CDR3 length equals 14 residues. The J segment lost 7 bases and the V segment lost 1 base, leaving 3 bases of the junction unmatched. In DNA, the CDR3 is TGTGCCAGCAGCTTAGGACTAGCGTGGAATGAGCAGTTCTTC. Encoded protein: CASSLGLAWNEQFF.